Sequencing of this TCR beta chain was carried out in a study of shared clonotypes between healthy human individuals. The wider study: The people who gave samples were two women and three men aged 18 to 49.

About this clone itself: The antigen remains unidentified.

Points from the study as a whole: Having only a few donors restricted how much genetic and exposure-history diversity was captured.

Germline lookup yields CDR1 SQVTM and CDR2 ANQGSEA. This CDR3 contains 13 residues. The V gene lost 3 bases and the J gene lost 0 bases, with 8 bases spanning the gap. This table comes from immunoSEQ multiplex PCR, and its TCRdb copy is limited to in-frame clones, with some not included. The sample holds roughly 2 million clones, approximately 95% seen once. Naive CD8 cells were CD45RO-negative, positively selected for CCR7, excluding terminally differentiated effector memory CD45RA+ cells. This clonotype was obtained from a man younger than 35 in good health. The sequencing sample was made of naive CD8+ T cells sorted from blood. The V gene is TRBV29-1, the J gene TRBJ1-1; D remains unclear. The CDR3 sequence: CSVDGVMNTEAFF. The CDR3 nucleotides read TGCAGCGTTGACGGGGTAATGAACACTGAAGCTTTCTTT.